Sequencing of this T cell receptor beta chain was carried out in a study of molecular identifiers for immune sequencing clone quantification. TCRdb used MiXCR to reprocess the PCR reads, holding one entry per CDR3 protein. The top ten clones hold approximately 3.8% of a sample with about 100,000 distinct CDR3 sequences, around a third of them seen once. In the sort, naive CD8 T cells were defined as CD8+CD4-CCR7+CD45RA+. The clonotype comes from a human donor in good health. Some libraries in this study had Jurkat cell RNA spiked in. Material: naive CD8+ T cells from blood, with Jurkat cell RNA spiked in. Subset: FACS-sorted CD8+CD4-CCR7+CD45RA+ naive T cells.

The CDR3 nucleotides read TGTGCCAGCAGTGAATGGGGGGCCAACCCAACTAATGAAAAACTGTTTTTT. Protein product: CASSEWGANPTNEKLFF. The chain employs TRBV25-1 and TRBJ1-4; maybe TRBD1 (6 bases). Looked up from germline, CDR1 is MGHDK and CDR2 is SYGVNS. Trimming stripped 1 base from V and 0 bases from J, with 12 bases between. This CDR3 comprises 17 residues.